The clone carrying this T cell receptor (beta chain) was counted between two and nine times. Some clones are missing from TCRdb's copy, which holds only in-frame ones; the method was immunoSEQ multiplex PCR. This table has over 30,000 clones, roughly three quarters appearing once. This record belongs to a study of blood T cell repertoires in COVID-19. Study-level information: The analysed material was cDNA or gDNA that came from T cells, B-cell-depleted T cells, or PBMCs.

The germline gives CDR1 SGHKS, CDR2 YYEKEE (reference sequence). V dropped 9 bases and J dropped 0 bases, with 9 bases sitting between them. The CDR3 has 12 amino acids. Source material: peripheral blood. The receptor was derived from a human donor in a cohort sampled during active COVID-19. The chain carries TRBV5-5 and TRBJ1-2; possibly TRBD1 for D (5 bases). The CDR3 loop reads CATFRANYGYTF. CDR3 sequence (DNA): TGTGCCACCTTCAGGGCTAACTATGGCTACACCTTC.